This paragraph covers one T cell receptor (beta chain) sequence. Its matching antigen is unknown. This record comes from a study of shared clonotypes between healthy human individuals. Authors' data handling: ImmunoSEQ only sent back junction sequences with no quality scores, so filtering was done differently. TCRdb's copy holds only in-frame clones and misses some; the assay was immunoSEQ multiplex PCR. The DNA gave D and trimming, while V, J and clone size come from that table. The profile shows some 2,000,000 clones, around 96% of them singletons. Overall study findings and caveats: Investigators expected sequencing depth to affect clonotype sharing among donors. Among a handful of donors, approximately 5% of naive CD4 clonotypes were found in common.

V was trimmed by 4 bases and J by 1 base, leaving 13 bases between them. This CDR3 comprises 15 residues. Looked up from germline, CDR1 is MGHRA and CDR2 is YSYEKL. CD45RO-negative CD8 cells positively selected for CCR7 made up the naive population, which excluded terminally differentiated effector memory CD45RA+ cells. The chain couples TRBV4-1 to TRBJ1-1; possibly TRBD1 for D (6 bases). The clonotype originates from a man between 18 and 35 years old in good health. What was sequenced was naive CD8+ T cells sorted from blood. CDR3 coding DNA: TGCGCCAGCAGCCCCCTGGACAGATCGAACACTGAAGCTTTCTTT. Its protein is CASSPLDRSNTEAFF.